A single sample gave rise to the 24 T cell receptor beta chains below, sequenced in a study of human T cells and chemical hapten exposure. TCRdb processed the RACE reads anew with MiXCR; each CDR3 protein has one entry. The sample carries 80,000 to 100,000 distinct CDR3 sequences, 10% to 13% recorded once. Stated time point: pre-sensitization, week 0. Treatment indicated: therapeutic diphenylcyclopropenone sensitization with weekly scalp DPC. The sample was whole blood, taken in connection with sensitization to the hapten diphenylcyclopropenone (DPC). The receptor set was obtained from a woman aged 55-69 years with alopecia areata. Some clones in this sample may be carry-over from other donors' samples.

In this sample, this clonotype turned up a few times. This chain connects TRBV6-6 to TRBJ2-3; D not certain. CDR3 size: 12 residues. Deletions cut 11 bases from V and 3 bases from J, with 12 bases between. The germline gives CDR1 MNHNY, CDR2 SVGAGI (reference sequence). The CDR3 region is CACALGTDTQYF. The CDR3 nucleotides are TGTGCCTGCGCCCTAGGGACAGATACGCAGTATTTT.

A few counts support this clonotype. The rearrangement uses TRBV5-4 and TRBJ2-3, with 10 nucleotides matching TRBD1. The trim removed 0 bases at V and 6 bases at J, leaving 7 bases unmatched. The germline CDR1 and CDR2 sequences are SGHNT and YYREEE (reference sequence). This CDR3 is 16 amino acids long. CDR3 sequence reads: CASSLGQGANWDTQYF. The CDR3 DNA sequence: TGTGCCAGCAGCTTGGGACAGGGGGCGAATTGGGATACGCAGTATTTT. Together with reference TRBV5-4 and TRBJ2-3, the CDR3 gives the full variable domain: ETGVTQSPTHLIKTRGQQVTLRCSSQSGHNTVSWYQQALGQGPQFIFQYYREEENGRGNFPPRFSGLQFPNYSSELNVNALELDDSALYLCASSLGQGANWDTQYFGPGTRLTVL.

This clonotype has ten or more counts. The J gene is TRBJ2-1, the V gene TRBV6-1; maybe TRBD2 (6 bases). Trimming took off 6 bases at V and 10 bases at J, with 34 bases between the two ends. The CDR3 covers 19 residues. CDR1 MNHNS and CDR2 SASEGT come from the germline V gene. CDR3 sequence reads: CASRILTTSGWPRAGEQFF. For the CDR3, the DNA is TGTGCCAGCAGAATATTGACCACCTCAGGGTGGCCGCGAGCGGGCGAGCAGTTCTTC.

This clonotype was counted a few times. The CDR3, as DNA: TGTGCCACCTCAGAGAACACCGGGGAGCTGTTTTTT. Its translation: CATSENTGELFF. V is TRBV24-1 and J is TRBJ2-2; D remains unclear. Germline CDR1 is KGHDR and CDR2 is SFDVKD. The CDR3 has 12 amino acids. The V and J ends lost 9 bases and 1 base respectively, with 5 bases between them.

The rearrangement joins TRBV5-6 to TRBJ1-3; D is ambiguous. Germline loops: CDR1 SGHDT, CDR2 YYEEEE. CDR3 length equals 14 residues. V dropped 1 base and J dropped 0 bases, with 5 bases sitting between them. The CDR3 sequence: CASSLSLSGNTIYF. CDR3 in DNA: TGTGCCAGCAGCTTGTCTCTCTCTGGAAACACCATATATTTT. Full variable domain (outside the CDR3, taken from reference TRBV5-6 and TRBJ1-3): DAGVTQSPTHLIKTRGQQVTLRCSPKSGHDTVSWYQQALGQGPQFIFQYYEEEERQRGNFPDRFSGHQFPNYSSELNVNALLLGDSALYLCASSLSLSGNTIYFGEGSWLTVV.

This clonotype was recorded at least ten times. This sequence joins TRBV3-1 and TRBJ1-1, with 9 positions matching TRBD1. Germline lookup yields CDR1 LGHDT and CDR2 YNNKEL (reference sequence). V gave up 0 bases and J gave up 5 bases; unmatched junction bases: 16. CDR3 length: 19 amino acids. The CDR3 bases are TGTGCCAGCAGCCAAGATGTGGGGGGGACAGGGAGAGGGTTTACTGAAGCTTTCTTT. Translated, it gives CASSQDVGGTGRGFTEAFF.

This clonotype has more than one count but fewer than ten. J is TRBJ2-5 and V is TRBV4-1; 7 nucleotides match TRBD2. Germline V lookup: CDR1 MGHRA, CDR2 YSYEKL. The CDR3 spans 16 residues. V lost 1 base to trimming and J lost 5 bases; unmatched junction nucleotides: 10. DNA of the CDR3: TGCGCCAGCAGCCAAGGTGTGGCGGGGGTCGTGGAGACCCAGTACTTC. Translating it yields CASSQGVAGVVETQYF.

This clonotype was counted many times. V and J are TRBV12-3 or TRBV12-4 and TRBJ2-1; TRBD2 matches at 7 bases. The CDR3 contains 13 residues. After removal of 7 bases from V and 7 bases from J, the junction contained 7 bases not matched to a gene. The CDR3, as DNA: TGTGCCAGCACCCTTTGGGGGGGGAATGAGCAGTTCTTC. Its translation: CASTLWGGNEQFF.

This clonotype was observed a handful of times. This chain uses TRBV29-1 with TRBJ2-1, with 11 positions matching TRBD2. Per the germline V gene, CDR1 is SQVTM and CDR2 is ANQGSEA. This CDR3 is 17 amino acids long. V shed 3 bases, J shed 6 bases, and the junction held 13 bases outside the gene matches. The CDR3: CSVEPPSGGWVGNEQFF. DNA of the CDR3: TGCAGCGTTGAGCCCCCTAGCGGGGGGTGGGTTGGCAATGAGCAGTTCTTC.

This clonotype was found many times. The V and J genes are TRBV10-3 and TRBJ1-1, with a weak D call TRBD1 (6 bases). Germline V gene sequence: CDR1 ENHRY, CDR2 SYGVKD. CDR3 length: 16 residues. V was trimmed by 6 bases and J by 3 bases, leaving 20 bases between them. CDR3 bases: TGTGCCATCAGGACCAACAGGGACGGAGTTCACACTGAAGCTTTCTTT. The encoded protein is CAIRTNRDGVHTEAFF.

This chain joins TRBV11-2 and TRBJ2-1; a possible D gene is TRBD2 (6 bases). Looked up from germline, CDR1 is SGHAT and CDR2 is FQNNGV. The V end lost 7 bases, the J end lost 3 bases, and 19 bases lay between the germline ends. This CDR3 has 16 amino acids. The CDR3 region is CASTPKWLADYNEQFF. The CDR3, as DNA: TGTGCCAGCACTCCGAAATGGTTAGCGGACTACAATGAGCAGTTCTTC.

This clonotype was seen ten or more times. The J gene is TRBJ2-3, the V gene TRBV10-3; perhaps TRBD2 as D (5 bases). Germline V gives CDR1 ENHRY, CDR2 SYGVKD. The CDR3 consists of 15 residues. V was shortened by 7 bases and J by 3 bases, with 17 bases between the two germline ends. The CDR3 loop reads CAITPSSSRTDTQYF. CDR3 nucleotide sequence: TGTGCCATCACCCCCTCTAGCTCAAGGACAGATACGCAGTATTTT.

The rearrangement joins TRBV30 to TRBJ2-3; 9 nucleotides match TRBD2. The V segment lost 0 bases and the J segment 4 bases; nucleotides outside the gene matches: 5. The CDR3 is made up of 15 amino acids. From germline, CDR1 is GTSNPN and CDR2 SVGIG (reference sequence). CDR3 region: CAWSVVAGVSDTQYF. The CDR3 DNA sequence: TGTGCCTGGAGTGTAGTAGCGGGGGTTTCAGATACGCAGTATTTT.

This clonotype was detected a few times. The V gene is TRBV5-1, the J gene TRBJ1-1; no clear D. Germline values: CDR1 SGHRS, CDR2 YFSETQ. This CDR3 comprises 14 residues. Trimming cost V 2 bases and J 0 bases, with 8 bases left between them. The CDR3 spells CASSFNSMNTEAFF. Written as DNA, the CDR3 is TGCGCCAGCAGCTTCAACAGCATGAACACTGAAGCTTTCTTT. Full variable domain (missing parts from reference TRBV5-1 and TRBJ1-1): KAGVTQTPRYLIKTRGQQVTLSCSPISGHRSVSWYQQTPGQGLQFLFEYFSETQRNKGNFPGRFSGRQFSNSRSEMNVSTLELGDSALYLCASSFNSMNTEAFFGQGTRLTVV.

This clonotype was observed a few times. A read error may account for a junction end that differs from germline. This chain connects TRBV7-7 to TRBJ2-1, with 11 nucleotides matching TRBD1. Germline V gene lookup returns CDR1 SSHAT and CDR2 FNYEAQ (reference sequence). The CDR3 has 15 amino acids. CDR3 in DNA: TGTGCTAGCAGCTGGGGGACAGGGGGTACAAATGAGCAGTTCTTC. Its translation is CASSWGTGGTNEQFF.

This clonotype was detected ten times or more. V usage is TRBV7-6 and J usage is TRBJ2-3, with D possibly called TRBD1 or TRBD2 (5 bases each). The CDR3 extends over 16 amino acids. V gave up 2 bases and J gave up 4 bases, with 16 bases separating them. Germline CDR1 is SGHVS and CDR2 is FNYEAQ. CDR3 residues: CASSLNEGKAADTQYF. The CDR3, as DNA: TGTGCCAGCAGCTTAAATGAGGGGAAGGCAGCAGATACGCAGTATTTT.

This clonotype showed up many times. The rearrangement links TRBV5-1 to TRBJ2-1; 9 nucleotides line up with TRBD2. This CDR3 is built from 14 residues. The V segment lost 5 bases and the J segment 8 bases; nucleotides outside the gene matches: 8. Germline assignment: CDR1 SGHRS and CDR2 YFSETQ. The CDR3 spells CASSFQRGVDEQFF. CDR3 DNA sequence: TGCGCCAGCAGTTTCCAGCGGGGGGTCGATGAGCAGTTCTTC.

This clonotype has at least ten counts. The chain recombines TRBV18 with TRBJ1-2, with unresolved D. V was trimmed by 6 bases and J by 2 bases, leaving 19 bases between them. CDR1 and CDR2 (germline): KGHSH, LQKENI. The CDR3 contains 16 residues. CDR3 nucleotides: TGTGCCAGCTCTTGGGCCGCTGATACCCCAAACTATGGCTACACCTTC. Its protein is CASSWAADTPNYGYTF.

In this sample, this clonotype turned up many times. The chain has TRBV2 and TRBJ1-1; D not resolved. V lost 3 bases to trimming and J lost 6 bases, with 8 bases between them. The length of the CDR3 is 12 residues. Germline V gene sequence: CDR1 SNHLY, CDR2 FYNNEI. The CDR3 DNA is TGTGCCAGCAGTGATGAACGGCCTGAAGCTTTCTTT. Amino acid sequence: CASSDERPEAFF. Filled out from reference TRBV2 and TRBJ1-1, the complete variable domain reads EPEVTQTPSHQVTQMGQEVILRCVPISNHLYFYWYRQILGQKVEFLVSFYNNEISEKSEIFDDQFSVERPDGSNFTLKIRSTKLEDSAMYFCASSDERPEAFFGQGTRLTVV.

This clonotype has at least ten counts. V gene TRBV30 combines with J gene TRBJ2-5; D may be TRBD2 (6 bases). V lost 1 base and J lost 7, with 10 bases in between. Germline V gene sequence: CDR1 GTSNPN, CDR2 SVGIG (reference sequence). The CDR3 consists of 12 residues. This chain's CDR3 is CAWSGFGGTQYF. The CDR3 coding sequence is TGTGCCTGGAGTGGATTCGGGGGGACCCAGTACTTC.

The chain's CDR3 is CSVRDPKGSGELFF. CDR3 nucleotides: TGCAGCGTCCGAGACCCTAAGGGAAGCGGGGAGCTGTTTTTT. The chain links TRBV29-1 to TRBJ2-2; D is uncertain. Trimming cost V 6 bases and J 7 bases, with 18 bases left between them. The germline V gene encodes CDR1 SQVTM and CDR2 ANQGSEA. The CDR3 runs 14 residues.

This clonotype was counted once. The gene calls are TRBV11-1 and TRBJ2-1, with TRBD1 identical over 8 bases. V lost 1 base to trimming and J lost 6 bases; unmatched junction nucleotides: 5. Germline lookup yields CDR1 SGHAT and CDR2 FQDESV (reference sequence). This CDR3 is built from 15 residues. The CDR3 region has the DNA TGTGCCAGCAGCTTAGGCCAGGGGGCAGGCAATGAGCAGTTCTTC. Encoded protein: CASSLGQGAGNEQFF. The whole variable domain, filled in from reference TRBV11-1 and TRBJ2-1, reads EAEVAQSPRYKITEKSQAVAFWCDPISGHATLYWYRQILGQGPELLVQFQDESVVDDSQLPKDRFSAERLKGVDSTLKIQPAELGDSAMYLCASSLGQGAGNEQFFGPGTRLTVL.

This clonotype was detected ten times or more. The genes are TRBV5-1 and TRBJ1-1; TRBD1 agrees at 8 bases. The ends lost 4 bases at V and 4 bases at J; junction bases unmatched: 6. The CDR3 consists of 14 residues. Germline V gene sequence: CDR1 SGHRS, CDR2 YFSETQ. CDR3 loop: CASSDQGASTEAFF. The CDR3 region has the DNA TGCGCCAGCAGCGACCAGGGGGCTAGCACTGAAGCTTTCTTT.

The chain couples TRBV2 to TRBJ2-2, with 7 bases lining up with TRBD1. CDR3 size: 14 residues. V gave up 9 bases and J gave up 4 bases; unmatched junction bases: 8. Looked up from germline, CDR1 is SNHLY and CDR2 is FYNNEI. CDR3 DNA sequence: TGTGCCAGAAAAACAGGGGCCGCCACCGGGGAGCTGTTTTTT. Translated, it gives CARKTGAATGELFF.